Sequencing of this TCR beta chain was carried out in a study of CD8 T cells in ankylosing spondylitis. Study-wide results and caveats: Clones linked to disease were reported to show significant enrichment in matched ankylosing spondylitis synovial fluid. Disease-linked clones proved CD8+ and comparatively uncommon in peripheral blood. Seemingly characteristic of ankylosing spondylitis blood was a TCR beta motif consisting of about 8 highly homologous variants.

With V trimmed by 2 bases and J by 2 bases, 4 bases remained unmatched. The CDR3 is 16 amino acids. Germline CDR1 is LGHNA and CDR2 is YNFKEQ. Quantitative 5'-RACE was performed with molecular barcodes, and it yielded the TCR beta libraries. TCRdb passed the 5' RACE reads through MiXCR, listing each CDR3 protein once. The sample consists of some 140,000 distinct CDR3 sequences, roughly 8.8% of them appearing once. Note on this clonotype: The antigen remains unidentified.

Sequencing input: synovial fluid, either unsorted or a sorted T cell fraction (not recorded which). This clonotype was obtained from a male donor with ankylosing spondylitis. V and J are TRBV4-2 and TRBJ2-3; 10 nucleotides align to TRBD1. The CDR3 nucleotides read TGTGCCAGCAGCCAACCGACAGGGGGCTTCACAGATACGCAGTATTTT. Its translation is CASSQPTGGFTDTQYF.